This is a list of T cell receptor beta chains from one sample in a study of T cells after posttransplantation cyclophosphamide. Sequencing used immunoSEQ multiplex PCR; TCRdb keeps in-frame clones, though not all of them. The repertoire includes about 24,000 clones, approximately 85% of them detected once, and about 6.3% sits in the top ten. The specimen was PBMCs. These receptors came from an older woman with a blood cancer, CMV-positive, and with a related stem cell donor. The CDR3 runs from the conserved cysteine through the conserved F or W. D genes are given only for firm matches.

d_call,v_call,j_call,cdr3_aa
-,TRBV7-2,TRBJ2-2,CASQVGTGELFF
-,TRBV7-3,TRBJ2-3,CASSLTPQGGGPDTQYF
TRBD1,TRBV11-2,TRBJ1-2,CASSLTGTGRANYGYTF
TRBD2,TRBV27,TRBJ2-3,CASSSPGGIVDTQYF
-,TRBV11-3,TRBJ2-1,CASSSKRDEQFF
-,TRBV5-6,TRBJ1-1,CASSRRGGATEAFF
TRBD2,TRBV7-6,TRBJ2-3,CASSLVGAGVTDTQYF
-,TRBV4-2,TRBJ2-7,CASSYTRENYEQYF
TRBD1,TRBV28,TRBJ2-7,CASQAGGQGADEQYF
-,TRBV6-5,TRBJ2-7,CASSYGTGIRNEQYF
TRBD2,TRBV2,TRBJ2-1,CASSEWPGGSSYNEQFF